This is a list of T cell receptor beta chains from one sample in a study of blood T cell repertoires in COVID-19. TCRdb's copy holds only in-frame clones and misses some; the assay was immunoSEQ multiplex PCR. Of 30,000 or so clones in the sample, around 87% were seen once. Sequenced sample: peripheral blood. The receptors shown here come from a man aged 55-75 years with active COVID-19. The CDR3 runs from the conserved cysteine through the conserved F or W. The D gene is left open where the match is weak. Clone size is stated in some rows and not others, as once, few, many or a class when expanded.

abundance: .
j_gene: TRBJ2-7
d_gene: TRBD1
v_gene: TRBV6-4
CDR3aa: CACVDRGEAFGSYEQYF
CDR3nt: TGTGCCTGCGTCGACAGGGGAGAGGCCTTCGGCTCCTACGAGCAGTACTTC

abundance: .
j_gene: TRBJ2-3
d_gene: TRBD2
v_gene: TRBV10-3
CDR3aa: CASTTSGKQDTQYF
CDR3nt: TGTGCCAGTACTACTAGCGGGAAACAAGATACGCAGTATTTT

abundance: .
j_gene: TRBJ2-7
d_gene: TRBD1
v_gene: TRBV6-2/TRBV6-3
CDR3aa: CASSYPTPGQGAPWQYF
CDR3nt: TGTGCCAGCAGTTACCCAACGCCGGGACAGGGGGCCCCGTGGCAGTACTTC

abundance: .
j_gene: TRBJ2-3
d_gene: .
v_gene: TRBV9
CDR3aa: CASSVGGWDTQYF
CDR3nt: TGTGCCAGCAGCGTAGGAGGGTGGGATACGCAGTATTTT

abundance: .
j_gene: TRBJ2-7
d_gene: .
v_gene: TRBV6-2/TRBV6-3
CDR3aa: CASSLESYEQYF
CDR3nt: TGTGCCAGCAGCCTAGAATCCTACGAGCAGTACTTC

abundance: once
j_gene: TRBJ2-7
d_gene: .
v_gene: TRBV19
CDR3aa: CASSTIHRVEEQYF
CDR3nt: TGTGCCAGTAGCACCATACACAGGGTAGAGGAGCAGTACTTC

abundance: .
j_gene: TRBJ1-5
d_gene: .
v_gene: TRBV10-3
CDR3aa: CAVRGSGSQHF
CDR3nt: TGTGCCGTCAGGGGCTCTGGGTCCCAGCATTTT

abundance: .
j_gene: TRBJ2-6
d_gene: TRBD1
v_gene: TRBV24-1
CDR3aa: CAKGQGAPGANVLTF
CDR3nt: TGTGCCAAGGGACAGGGGGCGCCTGGGGCCAACGTCCTGACTTTC

abundance: once
j_gene: TRBJ2-5
d_gene: TRBD1
v_gene: TRBV11-3
CDR3aa: CASSSGTALTSTQYF
CDR3nt: TGTGCCAGCAGCTCAGGGACAGCCTTAACGTCGACCCAGTACTTC

abundance: .
j_gene: TRBJ1-6
d_gene: TRBD1
v_gene: TRBV7-2
CDR3aa: CASTQAPYRGRGNSPLHF
CDR3nt: TGTGCCAGCACCCAAGCACCCTACAGGGGGCGGGGTAATTCACCCCTCCACTTT

abundance: .
j_gene: TRBJ2-7
d_gene: .
v_gene: TRBV9
CDR3aa: CASSVAPIGSEQYF
CDR3nt: TGTGCCAGCAGCGTAGCCCCGATCGGGAGCGAGCAGTACTTC

abundance: .
j_gene: TRBJ1-2
d_gene: TRBD1
v_gene: TRBV11-2
CDR3aa: CASTLQGNYGYTF
CDR3nt: TGTGCCAGCACACTACAGGGGAACTATGGCTACACCTTC

abundance: .
j_gene: TRBJ2-5
d_gene: TRBD1
v_gene: TRBV5-1
CDR3aa: CASSLAGQGEGQYF
CDR3nt: TGCGCCAGCAGCTTGGCCGGACAGGGGGAAGGCCAGTACTTC

abundance: .
j_gene: TRBJ1-6
d_gene: .
v_gene: TRBV6-1
CDR3aa: CASSEVRTANSPLHF
CDR3nt: TGTGCCAGCAGTGAAGTGAGGACAGCTAATTCACCCCTCCACTTT

abundance: .
j_gene: TRBJ2-7
d_gene: TRBD2
v_gene: TRBV27
CDR3aa: CASSLEPSGTYEQYF
CDR3nt: TGTGCCAGCAGTTTAGAGCCTAGCGGCACCTACGAGCAGTACTTC

abundance: .
j_gene: TRBJ1-2
d_gene: .
v_gene: TRBV4-3
CDR3aa: CASSPRRGANYGYTF
CDR3nt: TGCGCCAGCAGCCCCCGGCGGGGGGCGAACTATGGCTACACCTTC

abundance: .
j_gene: TRBJ2-7
d_gene: .
v_gene: TRBV6-1
CDR3aa: CASSEEEEGHEQYF
CDR3nt: TGTGCCAGCAGTGAAGAAGAGGAAGGCCACGAGCAGTACTTC

abundance: .
j_gene: TRBJ2-7
d_gene: TRBD2
v_gene: TRBV7-9
CDR3aa: CASSLRGGYEQYF
CDR3nt: TGTGCCAGCAGCTTACGGGGGGGCTACGAGCAGTACTTC

abundance: .
j_gene: TRBJ2-7
d_gene: .
v_gene: TRBV11-2
CDR3aa: CASSLSGVEQYF
CDR3nt: TGTGCCAGCAGCTTATCAGGGGTCGAGCAGTACTTC

abundance: .
j_gene: TRBJ1-4
d_gene: .
v_gene: TRBV7-9
CDR3aa: CASSLLAGRGEKLFF
CDR3nt: TGTGCCAGCAGCTTATTAGCCGGGAGGGGTGAAAAACTGTTTTTT

abundance: .
j_gene: TRBJ2-3
d_gene: TRBD2
v_gene: TRBV7-6
CDR3aa: CASSSRAGGSTDTQYF
CDR3nt: TGTGCCAGCAGCTCCCGAGCGGGGGGCAGCACAGATACGCAGTATTTT

abundance: .
j_gene: TRBJ2-7
d_gene: TRBD2
v_gene: TRBV5-8
CDR3aa: CASSLFSGSSDEQYF
CDR3nt: TGTGCCAGCAGCTTATTTAGCGGGAGTAGCGACGAGCAGTACTTC

abundance: few
j_gene: TRBJ2-3
d_gene: TRBD1
v_gene: TRBV4-2
CDR3aa: CASTGTGGRDTQYF
CDR3nt: TGTGCCAGCACTGGGACAGGGGGTAGAGATACGCAGTATTTT

abundance: .
j_gene: TRBJ2-1
d_gene: TRBD2
v_gene: TRBV29-1
CDR3aa: CSARGLAGGDNEQFF
CDR3nt: TGCAGCGCCCGGGGACTAGCGGGAGGGGATAATGAGCAGTTCTTC

abundance: .
j_gene: TRBJ2-5
d_gene: TRBD2
v_gene: TRBV23-1
CDR3aa: CARSGGGLAGQETQYF
CDR3nt: TGCGCCAGGAGCGGGGGGGGACTAGCGGGGCAAGAGACCCAGTACTTC

abundance: medium-sized
j_gene: TRBJ2-5
d_gene: TRBD1
v_gene: TRBV7-2
CDR3aa: CASSLMGTGGETQYF
CDR3nt: TGTGCCAGCAGCTTAATGGGGACAGGGGGAGAGACCCAGTACTTC

abundance: .
j_gene: TRBJ2-5
d_gene: TRBD2
v_gene: TRBV6-2/TRBV6-3
CDR3aa: CASSYFTSGLGTWETQYF
CDR3nt: TGTGCCAGCAGTTACTTTACTAGCGGGCTGGGTACGTGGGAGACCCAGTACTTC

abundance: .
j_gene: TRBJ1-2
d_gene: .
v_gene: TRBV15
CDR3aa: CATSRQEDGYTF
CDR3nt: TGTGCCACCAGCCGCCAGGAAGATGGCTACACCTTC

abundance: .
j_gene: TRBJ2-3
d_gene: .
v_gene: TRBV24-1
CDR3aa: CATKRLSTDTQYF
CDR3nt: TGTGCCACGAAGCGGCTAAGCACAGATACGCAGTATTTT

abundance: .
j_gene: TRBJ2-7
d_gene: TRBD2
v_gene: TRBV2
CDR3aa: CASSEAQRAGAEQYF
CDR3nt: TGTGCCAGCAGTGAAGCGCAGAGAGCGGGAGCTGAGCAGTACTTC

abundance: .
j_gene: TRBJ2-1
d_gene: .
v_gene: TRBV28
CDR3aa: CASSLSEYEQFF
CDR3nt: TGTGCCAGCAGTTTATCAGAATATGAGCAGTTCTTC

abundance: .
j_gene: TRBJ2-3
d_gene: .
v_gene: TRBV12-1
CDR3aa: CASSFSPSTDTQYF
CDR3nt: TGTGCCAGCAGCTTTAGCCCCTCCACAGATACGCAGTATTTT

abundance: .
j_gene: TRBJ2-7
d_gene: TRBD1
v_gene: TRBV18
CDR3aa: CASSPGTVEQYF
CDR3nt: TGTGCCAGCTCACCGGGGACAGTCGAGCAGTACTTC

abundance: .
j_gene: TRBJ2-3
d_gene: .
v_gene: TRBV4-1
CDR3aa: CASSQIPLAGNNLDTQYF
CDR3nt: TGCGCCAGCAGCCAGATCCCCCTCGCGGGAAACAACCTCGATACGCAGTATTTT

abundance: .
j_gene: TRBJ2-1
d_gene: .
v_gene: TRBV2
CDR3aa: CASTGSPLSYNEQFF
CDR3nt: TGTGCCAGTACAGGCAGTCCTTTGTCCTACAATGAGCAGTTCTTC

abundance: .
j_gene: TRBJ2-6
d_gene: .
v_gene: TRBV9
CDR3aa: CASSVAPQVIAPGSGANVLTF
CDR3nt: TGTGCCAGCAGCGTAGCCCCACAGGTCATAGCTCCTGGCTCTGGGGCCAACGTCCTGACTTTC

abundance: .
j_gene: TRBJ2-3
d_gene: .
v_gene: TRBV3-1/TRBV3-2
CDR3aa: CASSPRTLLGGDTQYF
CDR3nt: TGTGCCAGCAGCCCTAGGACTCTCCTCGGAGGAGATACGCAGTATTTT

abundance: .
j_gene: TRBJ1-2
d_gene: .
v_gene: TRBV19
CDR3aa: CASSIEPEGNYGYTF
CDR3nt: TGTGCCAGTAGTATAGAACCGGAGGGGAACTATGGCTACACCTTC

abundance: .
j_gene: TRBJ2-3
d_gene: TRBD2
v_gene: TRBV27
CDR3aa: CASSFTSGRTDTQYF
CDR3nt: TGTGCCAGCAGTTTTACTAGCGGGAGGACAGATACGCAGTATTTT

abundance: .
j_gene: TRBJ2-5
d_gene: TRBD2
v_gene: TRBV7-2
CDR3aa: CASSFLAGVTQETQYF
CDR3nt: TGTGCCAGCAGCTTCCTAGCGGGGGTAACACAAGAGACCCAGTACTTC

abundance: .
j_gene: TRBJ2-1
d_gene: .
v_gene: TRBV30
CDR3aa: CAWSVGRRGFF
CDR3nt: TGTGCCTGGAGTGTGGGACGGAGGGGGTTCTTC

abundance: .
j_gene: TRBJ2-5
d_gene: TRBD1
v_gene: TRBV4-2
CDR3aa: CASSPGQGARETQYF
CDR3nt: TGTGCCAGCAGCCCGGGACAGGGGGCACGAGAGACCCAGTACTTC